This is a list of T cell receptor beta chains from one sample in a study of CD8+CD57+ T cells in acquired aplastic anemia. From the reads, TCRdb called clonotypes with MiXCR, one entry per CDR3 protein. Of 450,000 to 550,000 distinct CDR3 sequences in the sample, less than 35% were seen once. Sequenced material: sorted CD4+, CD8+, or CD8+CD57+ T cells (not recorded which) from PBMCs. These receptor sequences come from a human donor with aplastic anemia. Each CDR3 is given with its conserved first and last residue. A D gene is named only where the DNA matches it firmly. The size entry is marked missing in some rows and otherwise reads once, few, many or a size class.

d_call,clone_size,j_call,v_call,cdr3_aa,cdr3_nt
NA,NA,TRBJ1-2,TRBV4-3,CASSQELGGSGYGYTF,TGCGCCAGCAGCCAAGAGTTGGGGGGTTCGGGCTATGGCTACACCTTC
TRBD1,many,TRBJ2-5,TRBV2,CARRSTGRETQYF,TGTGCCAGGAGATCGACAGGGAGAGAGACCCAGTACTTC
NA,many,TRBJ1-2,TRBV5-8,CASSAAPNYGYTF,TGTGCCAGCAGTGCTGCACCAAACTATGGCTACACCTTC
NA,many,TRBJ2-2,TRBV7-9,CANRAGNTGELFF,TGTGCCAATAGGGCAGGGAACACCGGGGAGCTGTTTTTT
TRBD2,few,TRBJ2-1,TRBV20-1,CSASREGGVGRGSYNEQFF,TGCAGTGCTAGCCGGGAGGGCGGGGTAGGACGGGGATCCTACAATGAGCAGTTCTTC
TRBD1,many,TRBJ2-7,TRBV10-3,CAIKATGNSYEQYF,TGTGCCATCAAAGCGACAGGGAACTCCTACGAGCAGTACTTC
NA,NA,TRBJ1-1,TRBV25-1,CASSRGLWGNTEAFF,TGTGCCAGCAGTAGGGGCTTGTGGGGGAACACTGAAGCTTTCTTT
NA,NA,TRBJ1-2,TRBV29-1,CSVAGTRAGYGYTF,TGCAGCGTCGCCGGGACAAGGGCTGGCTATGGCTACACCTTC
NA,many,TRBJ1-6,TRBV12-3/TRBV12-4,CASSLSSVGGNSPLHF,TGTGCCAGCAGTTTATCGAGTGTGGGGGGTAATTCACCCCTCCACTTT
NA,few,TRBJ1-6,TRBV6-6,CASSLQNNSPLHF,TGTGCCAGCAGTTTACAGAATAATTCACCCCTCCACTTT
NA,many,TRBJ1-1,TRBV24-1,CATRRSMNTEAFF,TGTGCCACCCGTCGGAGCATGAACACTGAAGCTTTCTTT
NA,many,TRBJ2-3,TRBV20-1,CSATRLVDTQYF,TGCAGTGCTACTAGGCTGGTGGATACGCAGTATTTT
NA,NA,TRBJ2-7,TRBV7-2,CASSPRGANSYEQYF,TGTGCCAGCAGCCCGCGTGGCGCGAACTCCTACGAGCAGTACTTC
NA,many,TRBJ2-7,TRBV19,CASSQKEESSYEQYF,TGTGCCAGTAGTCAGAAGGAAGAGAGCTCCTACGAGCAGTACTTC
NA,NA,TRBJ1-2,TRBV25-1,CASSLGFRGPTF,TGTGCCAGCAGCTTAGGGTTCAGGGGCCCGACCTTC
NA,NA,TRBJ1-1,TRBV20-1,CSAGKGGLNTEAFF,TGCAGTGCAGGGAAGGGGGGGCTCAACACTGAAGCTTTCTTT
TRBD2,NA,TRBJ2-7,TRBV25-1,CASSQGTSGRASLLNEQYF,TGTGCCAGCAGCCAAGGGACTAGCGGGAGGGCCTCTCTCCTCAACGAGCAGTACTTC
TRBD1,many,TRBJ1-6,TRBV6-5,CASSYSRTGGSPLHF,TGTGCCAGCAGTTACTCGCGGACAGGGGGTTCACCCCTCCACTTT
TRBD2,NA,TRBJ2-2,TRBV20-1,CSARDPRGATFTGELFF,TGCAGTGCTAGAGATCCGCGGGGGGCCACGTTCACCGGGGAGCTGTTTTTT
TRBD1,many,TRBJ1-6,TRBV5-1,CASSLAQQGAGGSPLHF,TGCGCCAGCAGCTTGGCTCAACAGGGGGCTGGGGGGTCACCCCTCCACTTT
NA,NA,TRBJ1-1,TRBV7-9,CASNIQGRWTEAFF,TGTGCCAGCAACATACAGGGACGGTGGACTGAAGCTTTCTTT
NA,NA,TRBJ1-2,TRBV12-3/TRBV12-4,CASSFQGMAGYTF,TGTGCCAGCAGTTTTCAGGGGATGGCTGGCTACACCTTC
NA,NA,TRBJ1-3,TRBV25-1,CASSSPHSGNTIYF,TGTGCCAGCAGTTCACCCCACTCTGGAAACACCATATATTTT
NA,many,TRBJ2-7,TRBV9,CASSVAGEDEQYF,TGTGCCAGCAGCGTAGCGGGAGAAGACGAGCAGTACTTC
NA,few,TRBJ2-6,TRBV27,CASGHRAGANVLTF,TGTGCCAGCGGCCACAGGGCTGGGGCCAACGTCCTGACTTTC
NA,many,TRBJ2-1,TRBV24-1,CATSDLGGRGRNNEQFF,TGTGCCACCAGTGATTTGGGAGGCCGGGGAAGGAACAATGAGCAGTTCTTC
NA,many,TRBJ1-2,TRBV10-3,CAIRPPEGGDGYTF,TGTGCCATCCGACCCCCAGAGGGAGGAGACGGCTACACCTTC